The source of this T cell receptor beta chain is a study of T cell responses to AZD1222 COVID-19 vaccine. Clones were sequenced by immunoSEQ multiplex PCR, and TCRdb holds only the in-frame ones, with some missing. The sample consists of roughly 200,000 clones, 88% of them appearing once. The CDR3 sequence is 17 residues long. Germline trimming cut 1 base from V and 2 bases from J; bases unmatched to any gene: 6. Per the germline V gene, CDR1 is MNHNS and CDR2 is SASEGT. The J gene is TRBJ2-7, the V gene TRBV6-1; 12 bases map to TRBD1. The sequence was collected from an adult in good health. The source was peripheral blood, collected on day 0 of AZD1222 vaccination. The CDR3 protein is CASSEGDRGRIPYEQYF. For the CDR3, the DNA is TGTGCCAGCAGTGAAGGGGACAGGGGGCGTATCCCCTACGAGCAGTACTTC.